These T cell receptor beta chains were read from a single sample in a study of a mutant IDH1 vaccine in newly diagnosed glioma. These receptors' targets are unknown. Profiled with immunoSEQ multiplex PCR; TCRdb holds only in-frame clones, not every one. The table includes some 49,000 clones, approximately 80% detected once. The specimen was PBMCs, collected from a glioma patient whose treatment included an IDH1 peptide vaccine. Receptor source: a woman aged 40 to 50 with glioma. Some clones in this sample may be carry-over from other donors' samples. Both conserved end residues are part of each CDR3. A D gene is named only where the DNA matches it firmly. Rows give clone size only sometimes, using once, few, many, or a class for an expanded clone.

>NA|TRBJ1-4|few|TRBV5-4
TGTGCCAGCCGAGACAGAAAAGGTGAAAAACTGTTTTTT
CASRDRKGEKLFF
>TRBD2|TRBJ2-1|NA|TRBV29-1
TGCAGCGCCAGCGGGGGGGCCCGAGAGCAGTTCTTC
CSASGGAREQFF
>NA|TRBJ2-2|few|TRBV27
TGTGCCAGCATCGCTTGGGACACCGGGGAGCTGTTTTTT
CASIAWDTGELFF
>NA|TRBJ2-6|NA|TRBV15
TGTGCCACCAGCAGAGATCTAGCAGCCAACGTCCTGACTTTC
CATSRDLAANVLTF
>TRBD1|TRBJ1-1|NA|TRBV14
TGTGCCAGCAGCCAAGTCCCACAGGGGATGAACACTGAAGCTTTCTTT
CASSQVPQGMNTEAFF
>TRBD1|TRBJ2-7|NA|TRBV6-6
TGTGCCAGCAATCCAACCTCGGGACAGGGGGGGATCGAGCAGTACTTC
CASNPTSGQGGIEQYF
>NA|TRBJ2-1|NA|TRBV2
TGTGCCAGCAGTGAAACCCCCCCGGCAGGCAGCCATGAGCAGTTCTTC
CASSETPPAGSHEQFF
>NA|TRBJ1-4|NA|TRBV4-3
TGCGCCAGCAGCCAAGATGGGCAGTCTAATGAAAAACTGTTTTTT
CASSQDGQSNEKLFF
>NA|TRBJ2-5|few|TRBV2
TGTGCCAGCAGTGTTCGGGAGACCCAGTACTTC
CASSVRETQYF
>NA|TRBJ2-3|NA|TRBV12-2
TGTGCAAGTCGCTTACCCCACGAAAGCGGGAGAGAGAGCACAGATACGCAGTATTTT
CASRLPHESGRESTDTQYF
>NA|TRBJ1-1|NA|TRBV5-4
TGTGCCAGCAGCCGGACTGTGGACACTGAAGCTTTCTTT
CASSRTVDTEAFF
>TRBD1|TRBJ2-3|once|TRBV2
TGTGCCAGCAGGGAGACAGGGCCCACAGATACGCAGTATTTT
CASRETGPTDTQYF
>NA|TRBJ2-2|NA|TRBV7-2
TGTGCCAGCAGCTTAGTCGGCAGCTTTACCGGGGAGCTGTTTTTT
CASSLVGSFTGELFF
>TRBD1|TRBJ2-2|NA|TRBV18
TGTGCCAGCTCACCCCCGGGACAGGCGTTGAACACCGGGGAGCTGTTTTTT
CASSPPGQALNTGELFF
>NA|TRBJ2-7|NA|TRBV27
TGTGCCAGCAGTTTATCGGGCTGGACGTCGGTCGCCTACGAGCAGTACTTC
CASSLSGWTSVAYEQYF
>NA|TRBJ1-3|NA|TRBV9
TGTGCCAGCAGCGTACAGAACTCTGGAAACACCATATATTTT
CASSVQNSGNTIYF
>NA|TRBJ1-5|NA|TRBV2
TGTGCCAGCAGCCCTACAGGTGGCGGGAGTCAGCCCCAGCATTTT
CASSPTGGGSQPQHF
>TRBD1|TRBJ1-6|few|TRBV6-1
TGTGCCAGCATCCTAAAGGACAGGGTTAATTCACCCCTCCACTTT
CASILKDRVNSPLHF
>NA|TRBJ1-1|NA|TRBV11-1
TGTGCCAGCAGCCCGGTGGGGTCCACTGAAGCTTTCTTT
CASSPVGSTEAFF
>NA|TRBJ2-1|NA|TRBV2
TGTGCCAGCAGCGAGGTGCTTATCTCCTACAATGAGCAGTTCTTC
CASSEVLISYNEQFF
>NA|TRBJ1-1|NA|TRBV11-2
TGTGCCAGCAGCTTAGAGCAAATGGGGGGCGCGGAAGCTTTCTTT
CASSLEQMGGAEAFF